Below, one T cell receptor (beta chain) is given with its context. Per sample, no less than 5.5 micrograms of total RNA were extracted. This specimen comes from a study of blood T cells in healthy people across ages. Then a second PCR, running about 7 to 11 cycles, was carried out with a sample-barcoded 5' primer and a J-beta primer mix. One entry per CDR3 protein, called by TCRdb with MiXCR from the 5' RACE reads. The sample comprises 1.5 million to 2 million distinct CDR3 sequences, 30% to 40% of which are singletons, and 10% to 12% rests with the top ten. In germline, CDR1 is MGHRA, CDR2 YSYEKL. This CDR3 is 15 amino acids long. Unmatched junction bases numbered 6, after V lost 3 bases and J lost 10 bases.

The sequenced sample consisted of blood. This sequence originates from a woman aged 25 to 39 in good health. V gene TRBV4-1 combines with J gene TRBJ2-1; 13 bases fit TRBD2. This CDR3 reads CASSHGRGLAGEQFF. DNA for the CDR3: TGCGCCAGCAGCCATGGCCGGGGACTAGCGGGGGAGCAGTTCTTC.